This T cell receptor beta chain was profiled in a study of cytomegalovirus exposure and HLA in healthy donors. The wider study: Prior work identified 117 million unique TCR beta sequences in some 200 million T cells.

Turning to this clone: The antigen remains undetermined.

General study findings and limits: Presence/absence analyses assumed roughly uniform sequencing depth across donors.

PCR amplification relied on 60 Vbeta primers (plus 13 Jbeta primers). Original methodology: In a later analysis, the count reached 75 million to 90 million unique TCR beta chains, with around 10 million shared. The assay was immunoSEQ multiplex PCR, and TCRdb's table has in-frame clones only and misses some. V, J and clone size are those of that table, while D and trimming were read from the DNA. The sample lists 200,000 to 250,000 clones; 77% were seen once. The sequence derives from a woman aged 60-75 years in good health and CMV-seropositive. Sequenced material: PBMCs.

The CDR3 loop is CSVPGTGGSGNEKLFF. The CDR3 coding sequence is TGCAGCGTCCCCGGGACAGGGGGCTCTGGTAATGAAAAACTGTTTTTT. V usage is TRBV29-1 and J usage is TRBJ1-4, with TRBD1 matching over 12 bases. The V gene end was trimmed by 6 bases and the J gene end by 4 bases; junction bases not matched to a gene: 9. The CDR3 runs to 16 residues. Germline V gene sequence: CDR1 SQVTM, CDR2 ANQGSEA.